These 8 T cell receptor beta chains were sequenced from one sample in a study of monozygotic twins with inflammatory bowel disease. Following a re-call of the 5' RACE reads, TCRdb has one entry per CDR3 protein and lacks DNA. The sample holds just over 300,000 distinct CDR3 sequences. The sample consisted of blood. The receptors were sampled from a human donor with ulcerative colitis or Crohn's disease, or a healthy co-twin of an affected twin (not recorded which).

The V gene is TRBV28, the J gene TRBJ2-5; the TCRdb call, TRBD2, lacks DNA for checking. The CDR3 runs 16 residues. Germline CDR1 MDHEN, CDR2 SYDVKM. CDR3 protein: CASSPAGSGAQETQYF.

The J gene is TRBJ2-5, the V gene TRBV23-1. TRBV23-1 is labeled an ORF, and its function is uncertain. The CDR3 totals 13 residues. The CDR3 reads CASGEINQETQYF.

The chain joins TRBV7-2 to TRBJ1-5; TCRdb picks TRBD1, but there is no DNA to check that call. Per germline, CDR1 SGHTA and CDR2 FQGNSA. This CDR3 is built from 14 residues. The CDR3 loop is CAISGAYSNQPQHF.

The CDR3 sequence is CASSLKGSDIQYF. The rearrangement links TRBV5-1 to TRBJ2-4; TCRdb returns TRBD2, unconfirmable since there is no DNA. The CDR3 has 13 amino acids. Germline loops: CDR1 SGHRS, CDR2 YFSETQ. Looking up the rest from reference TRBV5-1 and TRBJ2-4 gives the full variable domain: KAGVTQTPRYLIKTRGQQVTLSCSPISGHRSVSWYQQTPGQGLQFLFEYFSETQRNKGNFPGRFSGRQFSNSRSEMNVSTLELGDSALYLCASSLKGSDIQYFGAGTRLSVL.

V and J are TRBV15 and TRBJ1-5; without DNA, the TCRdb call of TRBD1 cannot be checked. The CDR3 covers 15 residues. Germline CDR1 is LNHNV and CDR2 is YYDKDF (reference sequence). The CDR3 loop is CATAEAGAGNQPQHF.

V gene TRBV7-2 combines with J gene TRBJ2-4. The CDR3 is 12 residues long. CDR1 and CDR2 (germline): SGHTA, FQGNSA. The chain's CDR3 is CASSLYGNIQYF.

This chain links TRBV6-2 or TRBV6-3 with TRBJ2-3; TCRdb's assignment of TRBD1 cannot be checked, as there is no DNA. From germline, CDR1 is MNHEY and CDR2 SVGEGT. The CDR3 spans 15 residues. CDR3 region: CASSEIGRYTDTQYF.

This rearrangement joins TRBV7-6 to TRBJ2-3. The CDR3 is 15 amino acids. Per the germline V gene, CDR1 is SGHVS and CDR2 is FNYEAQ. The CDR3 loop is CASSSVFTSTDTQYF.